This T cell receptor beta chain stems from a study of control samples from healthy donors and cancer patients. The CDR3 is 17 residues long. V was cut by 3 bases and J by 0 bases, with 15 bases left in between. Germline CDR1 and CDR2: SGHVS and FNYEAQ. TCRdb's table, derived via immunoSEQ multiplex PCR, lists solely in-frame clones and lacks some. The table includes about 79,000 clones, over 85% detected once. Input material: PBMCs. The genes are TRBV7-6 and TRBJ1-5, with D perhaps matching TRBD1 (5 bases). The receptor was derived from a woman aged 40 to 49 with lung cancer. The CDR3 DNA follows: TGTGCCAGCAGCTTGTGGGGCAGGGAGAGTAGCAATCAGCCCCAGCATTTT. It translates to CASSLWGRESSNQPQHF. Drawing the rest from reference TRBV7-6 and TRBJ1-5, the complete variable domain is GAGVSQSPRYKVTKRGQDVALRCDPISGHVSLYWYRQALGQGPEFLTYFNYEAQQDKSGLPNDRFSAERPEGSISTLTIQRTEQRDSAMYRCASSLWGRESSNQPQHFGDGTRLSIL.